Ten or more counts support the clone carrying this TCR beta chain. The record originates from a study of blood T cells in healthy people across ages. Germline-derived CDR1 and CDR2 are SQVTM and ANQGSEA. V lost 4 bases and J 3 bases, leaving 7 bases between the germline ends. The CDR3 is 13 residues long. Alongside a J-beta primer mix, a sample-barcoded 5' primer served in a second PCR lasting roughly 7 to 11 cycles. Using its own MiXCR run on the 5' RACE reads, TCRdb lists one record per CDR3 protein. Of 720,000 or so distinct CDR3 sequences in the sample, roughly 43% are singletons; the top ten hold roughly 30%.

This receptor was taken from an elderly man in good health. Sequencing used blood. The J gene is TRBJ2-6, the V gene TRBV29-1; a weak D match, TRBD1 (5 bases). The CDR3 loop is CSVVRGGANVLTF. Written as DNA, the CDR3 is TGCAGCGTTGTAAGGGGTGGGGCCAACGTCCTGACTTTC.